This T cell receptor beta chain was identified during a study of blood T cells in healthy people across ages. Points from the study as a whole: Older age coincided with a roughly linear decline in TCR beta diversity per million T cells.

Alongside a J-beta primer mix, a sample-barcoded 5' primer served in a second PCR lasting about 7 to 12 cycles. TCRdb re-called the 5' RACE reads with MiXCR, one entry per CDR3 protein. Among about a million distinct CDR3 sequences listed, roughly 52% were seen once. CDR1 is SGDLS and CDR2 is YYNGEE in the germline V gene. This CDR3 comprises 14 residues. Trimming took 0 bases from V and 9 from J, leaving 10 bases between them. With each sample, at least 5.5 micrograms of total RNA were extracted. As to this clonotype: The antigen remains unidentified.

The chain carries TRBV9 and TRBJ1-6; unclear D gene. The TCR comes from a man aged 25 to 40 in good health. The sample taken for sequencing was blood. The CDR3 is CASSVETQSSPLHF. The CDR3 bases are TGTGCCAGCAGCGTAGAAACGCAATCTTCACCCCTCCACTTT. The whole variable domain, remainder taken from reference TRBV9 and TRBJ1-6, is DSGVTQTPKHLITATGQRVTLRCSPRSGDLSVYWYQQSLDQGLQFLIQYYNGEERAKGNILERFSAQQFPDLHSELNLSSLELGDSALYFCASSVETQSSPLHFGNGTRLTVT.